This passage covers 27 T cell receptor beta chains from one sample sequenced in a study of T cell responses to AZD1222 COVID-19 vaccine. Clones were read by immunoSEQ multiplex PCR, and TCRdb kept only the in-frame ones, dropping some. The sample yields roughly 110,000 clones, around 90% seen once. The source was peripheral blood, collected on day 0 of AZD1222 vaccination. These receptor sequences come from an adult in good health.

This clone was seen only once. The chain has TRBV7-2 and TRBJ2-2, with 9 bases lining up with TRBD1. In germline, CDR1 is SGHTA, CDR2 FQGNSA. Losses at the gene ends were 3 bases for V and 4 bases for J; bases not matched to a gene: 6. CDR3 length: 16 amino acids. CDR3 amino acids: CASSFGTGSRTGELFF. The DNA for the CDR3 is TGTGCCAGCAGCTTCGGGACAGGGAGCCGCACCGGGGAGCTGTTTTTT.

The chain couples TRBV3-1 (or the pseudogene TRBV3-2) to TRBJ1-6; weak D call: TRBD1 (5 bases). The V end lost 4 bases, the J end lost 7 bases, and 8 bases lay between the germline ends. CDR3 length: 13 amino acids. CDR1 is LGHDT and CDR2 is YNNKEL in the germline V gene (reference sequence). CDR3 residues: CASSPRQNSPLHF. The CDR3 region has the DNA TGTGCCAGCAGCCCCCGACAGAATTCACCCCTCCACTTT.

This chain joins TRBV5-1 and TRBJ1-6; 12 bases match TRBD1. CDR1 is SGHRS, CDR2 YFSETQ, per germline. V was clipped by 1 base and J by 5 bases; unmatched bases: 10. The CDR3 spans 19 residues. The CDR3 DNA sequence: TGCGCCAGCAGCTTGACTCCCCCGGGACAGGGGGCGAATAATTCACCCCTCCACTTT. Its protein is CASSLTPPGQGANNSPLHF.

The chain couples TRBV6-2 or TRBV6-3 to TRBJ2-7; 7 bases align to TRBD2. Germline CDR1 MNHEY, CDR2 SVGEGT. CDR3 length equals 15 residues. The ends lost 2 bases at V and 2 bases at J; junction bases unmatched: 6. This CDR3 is CASSYLGGTTYEQYF. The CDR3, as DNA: TGTGCCAGCAGTTACCTCGGGGGGACTACCTACGAGCAGTACTTC.

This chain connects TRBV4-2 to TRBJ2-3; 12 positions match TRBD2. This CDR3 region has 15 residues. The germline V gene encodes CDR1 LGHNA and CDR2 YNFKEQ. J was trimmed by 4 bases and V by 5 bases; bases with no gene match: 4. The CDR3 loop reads CASSSTSGRPDTQYF. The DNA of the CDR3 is TGTGCCAGCAGCTCAACTAGCGGGAGGCCAGATACGCAGTATTTT.

The CDR3 region has the DNA TGTGCCAGCAGCTTGGATGGAGGAGCAGAGACCCAGTACTTC. This sequence encodes CASSLDGGAETQYF. The chain carries TRBV5-4 and TRBJ2-5; D possibly corresponds to TRBD2 (5 bases). Germline CDR1 reads SGHNT; CDR2 reads YYREEE (reference sequence). The V end was cut by 0 bases, the J end by 4 bases, with 10 bases between. This CDR3 contains 14 residues. Together with reference TRBV5-4 and TRBJ2-5, the CDR3 gives the full variable domain: ETGVTQSPTHLIKTRGQQVTLRCSSQSGHNTVSWYQQALGQGPQFIFQYYREEENGRGNFPPRFSGLQFPNYSSELNVNALELDDSALYLCASSLDGGAETQYFGPGTRLLVL.

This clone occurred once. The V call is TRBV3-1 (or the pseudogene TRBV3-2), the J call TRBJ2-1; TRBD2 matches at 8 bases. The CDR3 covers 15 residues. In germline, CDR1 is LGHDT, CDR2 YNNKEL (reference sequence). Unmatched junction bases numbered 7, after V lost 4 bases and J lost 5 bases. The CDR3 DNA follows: TGTGCCAGCAGCCGAAGCGGGGGACTTAACAATGAGCAGTTCTTC. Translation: CASSRSGGLNNEQFF.

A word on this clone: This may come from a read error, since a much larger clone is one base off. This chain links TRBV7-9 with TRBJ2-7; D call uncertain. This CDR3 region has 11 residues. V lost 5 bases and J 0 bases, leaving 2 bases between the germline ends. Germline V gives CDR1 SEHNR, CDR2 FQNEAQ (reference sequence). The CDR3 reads CASSNSYEQYF. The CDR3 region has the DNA TGTGCCAGCAGCAACTCCTACGAGCAGTACTTC. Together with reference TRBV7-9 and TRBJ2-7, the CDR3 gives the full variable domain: DTGVSQNPRHKITKRGQNVTFRCDPISEHNRLYWYRQTLGQGPEFLTYFQNEAQLEKSRLLSDRFSAERPKGSFSTLEIQRTEQGDSAMYLCASSNSYEQYFGPGTRLTVT.

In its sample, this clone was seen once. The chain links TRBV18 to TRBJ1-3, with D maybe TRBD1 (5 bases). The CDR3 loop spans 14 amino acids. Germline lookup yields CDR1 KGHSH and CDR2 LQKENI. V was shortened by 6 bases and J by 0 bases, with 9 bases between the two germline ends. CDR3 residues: CASSTDSSGNTIYF. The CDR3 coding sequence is TGTGCCAGCTCGACAGACTCCTCTGGAAACACCATATATTTT.

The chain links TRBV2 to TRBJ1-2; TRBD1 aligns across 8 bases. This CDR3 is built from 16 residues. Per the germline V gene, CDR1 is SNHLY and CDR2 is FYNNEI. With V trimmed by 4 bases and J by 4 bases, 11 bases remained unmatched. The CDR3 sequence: CASSAPGQANRYGYTF. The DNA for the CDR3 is TGTGCCAGCAGTGCACCGGGACAGGCTAATCGCTATGGCTACACCTTC.

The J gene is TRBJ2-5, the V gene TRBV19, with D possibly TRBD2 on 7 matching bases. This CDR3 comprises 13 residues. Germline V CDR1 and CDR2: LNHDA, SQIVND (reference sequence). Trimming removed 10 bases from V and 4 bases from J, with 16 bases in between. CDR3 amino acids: CATDSGEGETQYF. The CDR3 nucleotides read TGTGCCACTGACTCAGGGGAGGGAGAGACCCAGTACTTC.

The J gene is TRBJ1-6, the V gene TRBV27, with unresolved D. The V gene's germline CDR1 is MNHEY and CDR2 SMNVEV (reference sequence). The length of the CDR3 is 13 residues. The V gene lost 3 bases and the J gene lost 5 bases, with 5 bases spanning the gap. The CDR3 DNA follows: TGTGCCAGCAGTTTGACGGATAATTCACCCCTCCACTTT. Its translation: CASSLTDNSPLHF.

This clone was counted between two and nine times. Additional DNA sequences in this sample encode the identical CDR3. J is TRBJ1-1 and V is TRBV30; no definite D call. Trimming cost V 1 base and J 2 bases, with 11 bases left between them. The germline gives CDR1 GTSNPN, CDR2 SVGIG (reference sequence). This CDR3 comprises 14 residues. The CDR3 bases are TGTGCCTGGAGTGCCCGAGGAGGTAACACTGAAGCTTTCTTT. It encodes CAWSARGGNTEAFF.

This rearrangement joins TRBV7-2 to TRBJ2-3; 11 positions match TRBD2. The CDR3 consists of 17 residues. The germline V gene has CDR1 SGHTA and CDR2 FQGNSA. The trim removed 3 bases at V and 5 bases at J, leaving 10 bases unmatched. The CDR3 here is CASSFSLAGGPIDTQYF. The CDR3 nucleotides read TGTGCCAGCAGCTTTAGTTTAGCGGGAGGGCCGATAGATACGCAGTATTTT.

CDR3 nucleotide sequence: TGTGCCAGCAGCCGCCTGGCGGGGACTCAAGAGACCCAGTACTTC. It specifies CASSRLAGTQETQYF. V gene TRBV7-2 combines with J gene TRBJ2-5, with a weak D call TRBD2 (6 bases). Looked up from germline, CDR1 is SGHTA and CDR2 is FQGNSA. The CDR3 is 15 residues long. Trimming left V 5 bases short and J 2 bases short, with 15 bases between. The full variable domain, with the rest looked up from reference TRBV7-2 and TRBJ2-5, is GAGVSQSPSNKVTEKGKDVELRCDPISGHTALYWYRQSLGQGLEFLIYFQGNSAPDKSGLPSDRFSAERTGGSVSTLTIQRTQQEDSAVYLCASSRLAGTQETQYFGPGTRLLVL.

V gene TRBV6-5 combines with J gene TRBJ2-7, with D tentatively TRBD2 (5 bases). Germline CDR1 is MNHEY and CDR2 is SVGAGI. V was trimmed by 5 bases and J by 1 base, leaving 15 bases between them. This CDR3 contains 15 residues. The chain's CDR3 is CASSMYAGPSYEQYF. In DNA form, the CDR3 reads TGTGCCAGCAGTATGTATGCGGGCCCTTCCTACGAGCAGTACTTC.

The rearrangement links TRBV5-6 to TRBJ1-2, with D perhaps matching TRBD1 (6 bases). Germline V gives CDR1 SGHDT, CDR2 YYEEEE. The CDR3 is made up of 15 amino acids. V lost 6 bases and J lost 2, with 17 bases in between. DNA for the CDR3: TGTGCCAGCACCCATTCGGGGGGGCTAAACTATGGCTACACCTTC. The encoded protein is CASTHSGGLNYGYTF.

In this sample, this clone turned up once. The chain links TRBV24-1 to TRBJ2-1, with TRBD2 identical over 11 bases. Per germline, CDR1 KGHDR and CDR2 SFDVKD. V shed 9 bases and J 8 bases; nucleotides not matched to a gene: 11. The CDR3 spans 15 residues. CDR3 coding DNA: TGTGCCACCGGGCGACTAGCGGGAAAGTATGATGAGCAGTTCTTC. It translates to CATGRLAGKYDEQFF.

In DNA, the CDR3 is TGTGCCTGGAGGGGACAGGGGGCGAACTATGGCTACACCTTC. Translating gives CAWRGQGANYGYTF. This sequence joins TRBV30 and TRBJ1-2; 12 nucleotides agree with TRBD1. The CDR3 consists of 14 residues. CDR1 and CDR2 from the germline V gene are GTSNPN and SVGIG (reference sequence). The V gene end was trimmed by 3 bases and the J gene end by 2 bases; junction bases not matched to a gene: 1.

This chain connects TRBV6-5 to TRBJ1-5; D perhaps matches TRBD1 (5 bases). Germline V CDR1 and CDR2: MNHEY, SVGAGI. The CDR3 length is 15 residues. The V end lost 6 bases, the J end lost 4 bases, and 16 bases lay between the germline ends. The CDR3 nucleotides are TGTGCCAGCAGCGCATTTGGACAAGCAAATCAGCCCCAGCATTTT. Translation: CASSAFGQANQPQHF.

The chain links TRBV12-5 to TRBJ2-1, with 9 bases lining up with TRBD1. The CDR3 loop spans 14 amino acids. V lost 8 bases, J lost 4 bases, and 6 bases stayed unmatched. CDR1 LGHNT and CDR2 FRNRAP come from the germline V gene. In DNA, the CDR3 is TGTGCTAGTTCCCGGGACAGGGTTTACAATGAGCAGTTCTTC. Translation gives CASSRDRVYNEQFF.

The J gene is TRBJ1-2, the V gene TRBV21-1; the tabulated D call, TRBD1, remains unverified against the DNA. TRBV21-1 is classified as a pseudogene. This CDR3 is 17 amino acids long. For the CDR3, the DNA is TGTGCCAGCAGCCCGACACCTGACAGGGAAGATCTCTATGGCTACACCTTC. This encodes CASSPTPDREDLYGYTF.

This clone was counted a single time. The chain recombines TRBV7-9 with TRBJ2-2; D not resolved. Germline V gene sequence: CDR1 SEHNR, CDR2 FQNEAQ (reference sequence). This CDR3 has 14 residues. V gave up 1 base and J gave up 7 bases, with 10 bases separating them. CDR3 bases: TGTGCCAGCAGCTTAGTCCGGAGTTACGGGGAGCTGTTTTTT. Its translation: CASSLVRSYGELFF.

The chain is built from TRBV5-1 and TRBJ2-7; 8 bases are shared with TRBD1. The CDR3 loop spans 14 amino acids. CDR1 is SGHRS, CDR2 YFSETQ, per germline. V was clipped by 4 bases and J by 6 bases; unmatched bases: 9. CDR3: CASSRDRKVSEQYF. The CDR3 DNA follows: TGCGCCAGCAGCCGGGACAGGAAAGTTTCCGAGCAGTACTTC. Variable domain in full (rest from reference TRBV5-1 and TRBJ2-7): KAGVTQTPRYLIKTRGQQVTLSCSPISGHRSVSWYQQTPGQGLQFLFEYFSETQRNKGNFPGRFSGRQFSNSRSEMNVSTLELGDSALYLCASSRDRKVSEQYFGPGTRLTVT.

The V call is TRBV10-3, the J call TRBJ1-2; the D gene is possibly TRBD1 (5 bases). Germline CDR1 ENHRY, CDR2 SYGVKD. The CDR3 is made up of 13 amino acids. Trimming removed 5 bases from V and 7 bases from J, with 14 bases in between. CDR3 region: CAISLTGKGGYTF. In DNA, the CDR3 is TGTGCCATCAGTCTAACAGGAAAGGGTGGCTACACCTTC.

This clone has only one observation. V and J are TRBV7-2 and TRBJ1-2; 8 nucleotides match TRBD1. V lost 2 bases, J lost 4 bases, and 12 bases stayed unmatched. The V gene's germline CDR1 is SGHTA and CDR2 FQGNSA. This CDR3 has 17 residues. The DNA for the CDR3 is TGTGCCAGCAGCTTACACCTGAGAGGGACAGGTACCTATGGCTACACCTTC. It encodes CASSLHLRGTGTYGYTF.

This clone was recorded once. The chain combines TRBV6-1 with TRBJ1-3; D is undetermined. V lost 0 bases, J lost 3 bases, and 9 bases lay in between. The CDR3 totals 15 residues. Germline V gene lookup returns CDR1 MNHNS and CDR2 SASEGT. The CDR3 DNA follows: TGTGCCAGCAGTGAAGCGGCGCGATTTGGAAACACCATATATTTT. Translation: CASSEAARFGNTIYF.